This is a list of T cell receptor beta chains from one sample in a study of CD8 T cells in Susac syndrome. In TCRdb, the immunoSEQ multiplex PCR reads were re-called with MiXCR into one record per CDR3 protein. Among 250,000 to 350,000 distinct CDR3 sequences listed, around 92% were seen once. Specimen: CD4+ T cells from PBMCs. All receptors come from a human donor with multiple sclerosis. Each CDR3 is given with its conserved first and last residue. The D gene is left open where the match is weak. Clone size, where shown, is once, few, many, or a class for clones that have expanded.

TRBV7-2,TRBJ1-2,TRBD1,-,TGTGCCAGCAGTAAAGGTTCGGGACAGGGCAACTATGGCTACACCTTC,CASSKGSGQGNYGYTF
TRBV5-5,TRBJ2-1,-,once,TGTGCCAGCAGACACCGGGAAGCAGCCTACAATGAGCAGTTCTTC,CASRHREAAYNEQFF
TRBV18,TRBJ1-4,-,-,TGTGCCAGCTCACCCGGACATCGTAATGAAAAACTGTTTTTT,CASSPGHRNEKLFF
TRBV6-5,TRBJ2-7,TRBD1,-,TGTGCCAGCAGCTATGGACAGGGGGGTAGCTACGAGCAGTACTTC,CASSYGQGGSYEQYF
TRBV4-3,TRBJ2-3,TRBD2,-,TGCGCCAGCAGCCGGGACATGGGAACTAGCGGGAGGGTCACAGATACGCAGTATTTT,CASSRDMGTSGRVTDTQYF
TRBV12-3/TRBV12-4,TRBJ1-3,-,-,TGTGCCAGCAGTTTCCAGGGGACCCTGGGAAACACCATATATTTT,CASSFQGTLGNTIYF
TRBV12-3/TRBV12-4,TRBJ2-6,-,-,TGTGCCAGCAGTTTCTTGCCTGGGGCCAACGTCCTGACTTTC,CASSFLPGANVLTF
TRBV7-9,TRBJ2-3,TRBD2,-,TGTGCCAGCAGCCCCACGCGGACTAGCATAGATACGCAGTATTTT,CASSPTRTSIDTQYF
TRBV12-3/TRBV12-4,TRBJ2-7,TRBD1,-,TGTGCCAGCAGCTTGGGACAGGGTGGCTACGAGCAGTACTTC,CASSLGQGGYEQYF
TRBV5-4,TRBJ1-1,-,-,TGTGCCAGCGGGGGGGGGCAGAAGAACACTGAAGCTTTCTTT,CASGGGQKNTEAFF
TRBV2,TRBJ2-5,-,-,TGTGCCAGCAGGGGGGGTATGCGAGAGACCCAGTACTTC,CASRGGMRETQYF
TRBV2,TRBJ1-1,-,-,TGTGCCAGCAGTGAGGGCTTCTCTGAAGCTTTCTTT,CASSEGFSEAFF
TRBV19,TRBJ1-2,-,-,TGTGCCAGTAGTATGGGCCGCTACTATGGCTACACCTTC,CASSMGRYYGYTF
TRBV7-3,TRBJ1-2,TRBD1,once,TGTGCCAGCAGCTTTGCAGGGGGGTCGGATGGCTACACCTTC,CASSFAGGSDGYTF
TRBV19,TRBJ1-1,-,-,TGTGCCAGTAGTCCCCGACCCGGGAACACTGAAGCTTTCTTT,CASSPRPGNTEAFF
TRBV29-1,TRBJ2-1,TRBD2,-,TGCAGCGTTGGGGGACTAGCGGGATACAATGAGCAGTTCTTC,CSVGGLAGYNEQFF
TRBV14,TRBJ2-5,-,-,TGTGCCAGCAGCCACGCCGGGACCCCGGCGCAGACCCAGTACTTC,CASSHAGTPAQTQYF
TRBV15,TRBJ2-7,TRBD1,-,TGTGCCACCAGCCCCCCTCGACAGGGGGTCGAGCAGTACTTC,CATSPPRQGVEQYF
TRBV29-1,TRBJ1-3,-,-,TGCAGCGTAAAGCGGCAGGGTGGTGGAAACACCATATATTTT,CSVKRQGGGNTIYF
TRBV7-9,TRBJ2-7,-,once,TGTGCCAGCAGCTCCACGGGCAGGGCCCTCTCCTACGAGCAGTACTTC,CASSSTGRALSYEQYF
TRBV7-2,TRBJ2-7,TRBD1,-,TGTGCCAGCAGCTCAGCAGGACAGGGCTCCTACGAGCAGTACTTC,CASSSAGQGSYEQYF
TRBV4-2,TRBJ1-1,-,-,TGTGCCAGCAGCCAAGACGAGACGGTGGACACTGAAGCTTTCTTT,CASSQDETVDTEAFF
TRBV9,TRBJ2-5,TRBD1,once,TGTGCCAGCAGCTTCGGGACAGGTAAAGAGACCCAGTACTTC,CASSFGTGKETQYF
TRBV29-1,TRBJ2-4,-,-,TGCAGCGCAGGCGGACAGGAGCGGGACATTCAGTACTTC,CSAGGQERDIQYF
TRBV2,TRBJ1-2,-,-,TGTGCCAAGCAAGCAGGGGCCTACAACTATGGCTACACCTTC,CAKQAGAYNYGYTF
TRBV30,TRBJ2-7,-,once,TGTGCCTGGAGTCGACAGGAGGGTTCGTCCTACGAGCAGTACTTC,CAWSRQEGSSYEQYF
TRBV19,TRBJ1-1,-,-,TGTGCCAGTACCGCGAGCCCTTACGGGGGGGGCACTGAAGCTTTCTTT,CASTASPYGGGTEAFF
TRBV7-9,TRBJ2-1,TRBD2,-,TGTGCCAGCAGCGGAGCAAGCGGGAGCATCAGCTGGGAGCAGTTCTTC,CASSGASGSISWEQFF
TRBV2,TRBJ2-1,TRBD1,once,TGTGCCAGCAGCCCGCGGCGAATACGCGCGCTCCGGGACAGGGTCGCCAATGAGCAGTTCTTC,CASSPRRIRALRDRVANEQFF
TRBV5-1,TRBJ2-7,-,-,TGCGCCAGCAGCTTCAATCCTCCGGCCAGCTCCTACGAGCAGTACTTC,CASSFNPPASSYEQYF
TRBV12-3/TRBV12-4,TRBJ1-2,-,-,TGTGCCAGCACCCCAATGGGCAGGGGATCCTATGGCTACACCTTC,CASTPMGRGSYGYTF
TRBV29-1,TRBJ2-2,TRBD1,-,TGCAGCGTTGGGGTAACAGGGGGAGGCACCGGGGAGCTGTTTTTT,CSVGVTGGGTGELFF
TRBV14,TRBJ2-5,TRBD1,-,TGTGCCAGCAGCCGGGGGACAGGGGGTATCGGGACCCAGTACTTC,CASSRGTGGIGTQYF
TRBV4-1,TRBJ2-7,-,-,TGCGCCAGCAGCCAATCCTTACGTTCCCTAACCTACGAGCAGTACTTC,CASSQSLRSLTYEQYF
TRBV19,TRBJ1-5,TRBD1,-,TGTGCCAGTAGTACTACAGGGAGGGGGCGTCAGCCCCAGCATTTT,CASSTTGRGRQPQHF
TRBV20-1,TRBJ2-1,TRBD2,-,TGCAGTGCTAGAGCGGCGGGAGCGACCTACAATGAGCAGTTCTTC,CSARAAGATYNEQFF
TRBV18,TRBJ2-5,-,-,TGTGCCAGCTCACCACCGGTGGTGAAAGAGACCCAGTACTTC,CASSPPVVKETQYF
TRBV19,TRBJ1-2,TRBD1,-,TGTGCCAGTAGAACGACAGGGGCGGAAGGCTACACCTTC,CASRTTGAEGYTF
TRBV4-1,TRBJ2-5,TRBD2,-,TGCGCCAGCAGCCAAGATTCCCCGGGACTAGCGGGAGTGGTGACGAAGACCCAGTACTTC,CASSQDSPGLAGVVTKTQYF
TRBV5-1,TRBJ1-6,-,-,TGCGCCAGCAGCTTGGCCGGAGAAGAGGTTTCACCCCTCCACTTT,CASSLAGEEVSPLHF
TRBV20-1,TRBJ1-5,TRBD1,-,TGCAGTGCTTCACCGACAGGGTATCTTCAGCCCCAGCATTTT,CSASPTGYLQPQHF
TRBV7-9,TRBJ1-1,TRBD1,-,TGTGCCAGCAGCTCCTACAGGGGACCTATGAACACTGAAGCTTTCTTT,CASSSYRGPMNTEAFF
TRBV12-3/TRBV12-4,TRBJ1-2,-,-,TGTGCCAGCAGTTTGGGGAAGGATGGCTACACCTTC,CASSLGKDGYTF
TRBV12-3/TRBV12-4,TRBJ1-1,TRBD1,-,TGTGCCAGCAGCCCCGGGACAGCAACTGAAGCTTTCTTT,CASSPGTATEAFF
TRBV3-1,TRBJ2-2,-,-,TGTGCCAGCAGCCAAGGGGCTAGCGCAGATAAAACCGGGGAGCTGTTTTTT,CASSQGASADKTGELFF
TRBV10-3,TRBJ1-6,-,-,TGTGCCATCAGTGAATCGACCAGCTTATATAATTCACCCCTCCACTTT,CAISESTSLYNSPLHF
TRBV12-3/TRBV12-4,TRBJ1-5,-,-,TGTGCCAGCAGTTTAAGCACAGGACCTAGCAATCAGCCCCAGCATTTT,CASSLSTGPSNQPQHF
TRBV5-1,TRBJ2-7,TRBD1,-,TGCGCCAGCAGCTTTGACGGACAGGGGGCCAACTACGAGCAGTACTTC,CASSFDGQGANYEQYF
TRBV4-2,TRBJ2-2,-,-,TGTGCCAGCAGCCAAGGGAGTGGTTCCCCCGGGGAGCTGTTTTTT,CASSQGSGSPGELFF
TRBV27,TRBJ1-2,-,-,TGTGCCAGCAGTTTAGGGAGGGTGGGAGGCTACACCTTC,CASSLGRVGGYTF
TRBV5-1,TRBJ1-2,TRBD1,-,TGCGCCAGCAGCCGTGGACAGGGGTCCTATGGCTACACCTTC,CASSRGQGSYGYTF
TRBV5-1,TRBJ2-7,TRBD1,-,TGCGCCAGCAGCCGGGACAGGGGGCGCGGGTTAGACGAGCAGTACTTC,CASSRDRGRGLDEQYF
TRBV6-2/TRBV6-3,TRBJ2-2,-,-,TGTGCCAGCCTAGGGAACCCTTACACCGGGGAGCTGTTTTTT,CASLGNPYTGELFF
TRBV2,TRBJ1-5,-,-,TGTGCCAGCAGTGAAGCACCCACGCCCCAGCATTTT,CASSEAPTPQHF
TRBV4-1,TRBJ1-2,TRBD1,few,TGCGCCAGCAGCCCGCAAGTAACAGGGGGCAGAGGCTACACCTTC,CASSPQVTGGRGYTF
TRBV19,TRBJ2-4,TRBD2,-,TGTGCCAGTAGCCTCGGCCCACTAGCGGCGGGGGGAGCCAAAAACATTCAGTACTTC,CASSLGPLAAGGAKNIQYF
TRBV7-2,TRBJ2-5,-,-,TGTGCCAGCAGCTTCCGACCGAACCAAGAGACCCAGTACTTC,CASSFRPNQETQYF